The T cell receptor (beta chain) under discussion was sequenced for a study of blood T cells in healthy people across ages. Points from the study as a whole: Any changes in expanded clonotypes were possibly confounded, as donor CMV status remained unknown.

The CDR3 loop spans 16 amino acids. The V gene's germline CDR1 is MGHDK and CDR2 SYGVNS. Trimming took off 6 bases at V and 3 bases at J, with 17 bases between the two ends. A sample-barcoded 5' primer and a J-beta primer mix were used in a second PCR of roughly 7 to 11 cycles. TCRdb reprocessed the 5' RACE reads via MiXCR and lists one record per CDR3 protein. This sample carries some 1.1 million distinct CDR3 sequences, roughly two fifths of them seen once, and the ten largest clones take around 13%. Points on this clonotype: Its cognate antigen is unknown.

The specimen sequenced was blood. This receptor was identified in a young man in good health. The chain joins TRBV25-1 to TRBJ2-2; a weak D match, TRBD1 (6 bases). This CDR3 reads CASRGPTGSDTGELFF. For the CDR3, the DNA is TGTGCCAGCAGGGGCCCAACAGGGTCGGACACCGGGGAGCTGTTTTTT.